The clone carrying this TCR beta chain was picked up one time. This sample is drawn from a study of blood T cell repertoires in COVID-19. Turning to the study itself: Both acute and convalescent COVID-19 samples were obtained from the United States, Italy and Spain. The cDNA or gDNA used as material had been derived from T cells, B-cell-depleted T cells, or PBMCs.

CDR1 and CDR2 from the germline V gene are SGHTA and FQGNSA. The CDR3 loop spans 16 amino acids. V lost 0 bases to trimming and J lost 2 bases; unmatched junction nucleotides: 2. In the authors' methods: Reference gene primers were amplified, and this amplification served to estimate nucleated cell counts. Method: immunoSEQ multiplex PCR; TCRdb's copy keeps in-frame clones and lacks some. Clone size and the V and J calls come from that table; the DNA yielded D and trimming. The data show roughly 48,000 clones, roughly 90% seen once. This sequence joins TRBV7-2 and TRBJ2-7; 12 bases line up with TRBD2. This sequence originates from a human donor in a cohort sampled during active COVID-19. The material sequenced was peripheral blood. The CDR3 loop reads CASSLATSGGAYEQYF. The CDR3 DNA is TGTGCCAGCAGCTTAGCGACTAGCGGGGGTGCCTACGAGCAGTACTTC.